The T cell receptor (beta chain) under discussion was sequenced for a study of OX40 agonist ivuxolimab in advanced cancers. At the level of the study: It was permissible to have had prior anti-PD-1, anti-PD-L1 or anti-CTLA-4 therapy, and about 40% had some.

TCRdb's copy holds only in-frame clones and misses some; the assay was immunoSEQ multiplex PCR. The sample lists more than 70,000 clones, about 90% seen once, with around 1.6% in the top ten. This CDR3 contains 13 residues. Germline V gene sequence: CDR1 MDHEN, CDR2 SYDVKM. V lost 4 bases, J lost 4 bases, and 8 bases lay in between. The sequence was obtained from an adult with an advanced solid tumor such as melanoma, head and neck, liver or kidney cancer. Here the sequenced sample was CD4+ or CD8+ T cells sorted from blood, taken in a trial of the OX40 agonist ivuxolimab. This rearrangement joins TRBV28 to TRBJ1-5; a weak D match, TRBD1 (6 bases). This CDR3 is CASSYRVNQPQHF. In nucleotides, the CDR3 is TGTGCCAGCAGTTACAGGGTTAATCAGCCCCAGCATTTT.